The present T cell receptor (beta chain) was sequenced within a study of human T cells and chemical hapten exposure. From the RACE reads, TCRdb called clonotypes with MiXCR, one entry per CDR3 protein. In the table there are roughly 92,000 distinct CDR3 sequences, about an eighth of which are singletons. This clonotype came up many times. Trimming pared 0 bases from V and 5 bases from J, leaving 10 bases between. There are 14 residues in the CDR3. Germline CDR1 is LGHNA and CDR2 is YSLEER. Time point here: patch test 2, 6 weeks after DPC sensitization. Indicated treatment: therapeutic diphenylcyclopropenone sensitization with weekly scalp DPC.

The sequencing used whole blood, collected in connection with sensitization to the hapten diphenylcyclopropenone (DPC). This clonotype originated in a woman in her forties with alopecia areata. Some clones in this sample may be carry-over from other donors' samples. The chain carries TRBV4-3 and TRBJ2-5; the D gene could be TRBD1 or TRBD2 (5 bases each). DNA for the CDR3: TGCGCCAGCAGCCAAGATACGGGGCGCGAGACCCAGTACTTC. Protein product: CASSQDTGRETQYF.